The T cell receptor beta chain under discussion was sequenced for a study of cytotoxic CD8 clonotypes in ibrutinib-treated CLL. Looking at the study overall: On average, more than 85,000 productive rearrangements and over 250,000 productive templates per sample.

The CDR3 has 13 amino acids. Germline V gene lookup returns CDR1 GTSNPN and CDR2 SVGIG (reference sequence). Trimming pared 1 base from V and 6 bases from J, leaving 13 bases between. Assay: immunoSEQ multiplex PCR; the TCRdb copy retains only in-frame clones and omits some. Of roughly 220,000 clones in the sample, 70% are singletons; the top ten hold about 6%. This sequence was found in a human donor with chronic lymphocytic leukemia. Material: PBMCs, obtained after 12 months of ibrutinib treatment. The V and J genes are TRBV30 and TRBJ2-7; weak D call: TRBD2 (5 bases). In DNA form, the CDR3 reads TGTGCCTGGAGTGGATGGGGAGAATCCGAGCAGTACTTC. It encodes CAWSGWGESEQYF. Full variable domain (remainder filled in from reference TRBV30 and TRBJ2-7): SQTIHQWPATLVQPVGSPLSLECTVEGTSNPNLYWYRQAAGRGLQLLFYSVGIGQISSEVPQNLSASRPQDRQFILSSKKLLLSDSGFYLCAWSGWGESEQYFGPGTRLTVT.